The present T cell receptor (beta chain) was sequenced within a study of T cell changes during pregnancy in multiple sclerosis. Libraries were prepared by immunoSEQ multiplex PCR; TCRdb keeps only in-frame clonotypes and omits some of them. The repertoire holds 65,000 to 95,000 clones, with roughly 91% as singletons. The source material was peripheral blood, sampled after pregnancy. The sequence was obtained from a female donor in good health, enrolled as a control in a pregnancy study.

Written as DNA, the CDR3 is TGTGCCAGCAGTAGACTAGCTTCCGGGGAGCTGTTTTTT. Encoded protein: CASSRLASGELFF. The chain recombines TRBV7-3 with TRBJ2-2; 7 bases are a match to TRBD2. The CDR3 contains 13 residues. Looked up from germline, CDR1 is SGHTA and CDR2 is FQGTGA. Trimming cost V 6 bases and J 6 bases; bases outside gene matches: 4.